The 14 T cell receptor beta chains below all came from one sample that was sequenced in a study of cytotoxic CD8 clonotypes in ibrutinib-treated CLL. Profiled with immunoSEQ multiplex PCR; TCRdb holds only in-frame clones, not every one. In the table there are 190,000 or so clones, 72% of which are singletons. Sequencing was performed on PBMCs, taken after 24 months of ibrutinib treatment. The receptors come from a human donor with chronic lymphocytic leukemia.

The V and J genes are TRBV7-8 and TRBJ1-3, with TRBD1 matching 7 bases. V dropped 5 bases and J dropped 3; count of bases not matched to a gene: 10. Germline assignment: CDR1 SGHVS and CDR2 FQNEAQ. The CDR3 spans 16 residues. Here the CDR3 DNA reads TGTGCCAGCAGCCGGGAGACAGGGTCGTATGGAAACACCATATATTTT. Its translation is CASSRETGSYGNTIYF.

The V and J genes are TRBV2 and TRBJ1-1; D is possibly TRBD1 (5 bases). The CDR3 has 14 amino acids. Trimming left V 6 bases short and J 1 base short, with 12 bases between. Looked up from germline, CDR1 is SNHLY and CDR2 is FYNNEI. Here the CDR3 reads CASRVQGENTEAFF. The CDR3 DNA is TGTGCCAGCAGAGTTCAGGGAGAGAACACTGAAGCTTTCTTT. The whole variable domain, filled in from reference TRBV2 and TRBJ1-1, reads EPEVTQTPSHQVTQMGQEVILRCVPISNHLYFYWYRQILGQKVEFLVSFYNNEISEKSEIFDDQFSVERPDGSNFTLKIRSTKLEDSAMYFCASRVQGENTEAFFGQGTRLTVV.

V is TRBV7-9 and J is TRBJ2-1; D is perhaps TRBD1 or TRBD2 (6 bases each). This CDR3 contains 16 residues. Trimming took off 8 bases at V and 4 bases at J, with 21 bases between the two ends. CDR1 SEHNR and CDR2 FQNEAQ come from the germline V gene (reference sequence). CDR3 in DNA: TGTGCCAGCCTGGGAGGTGGGGGACAAGAGTACAATGAGCAGTTCTTC. It encodes CASLGGGGQEYNEQFF.

This clone has a handful of counts. The chain has TRBV7-2 and TRBJ2-7, with D unresolved. V shed 5 bases and J shed 7 bases, with 12 bases lying between them. This CDR3 contains 12 residues. Per the germline V gene, CDR1 is SGHTA and CDR2 is FQGNSA. In DNA, the CDR3 is TGTGCCAGCAGCCGTTACGACTCAGAGCAGTACTTC. Its protein product is CASSRYDSEQYF.

V gene TRBV29-1 combines with J gene TRBJ2-7, with TRBD1 matching over 8 bases. Germline lookup yields CDR1 SQVTM and CDR2 ANQGSEA. V shed 5 bases, J shed 0 bases, and the junction held 3 bases outside the gene matches. The CDR3 has 13 residues. The CDR3 here is CSVTGGSSYEQYF. The CDR3 DNA reads as TGCAGCGTTACAGGGGGGAGCTCCTACGAGCAGTACTTC.

This chain uses TRBV6-5 with TRBJ2-1; possible D gene TRBD2, 5 bases. Germline V gives CDR1 MNHEY, CDR2 SVGAGI. The CDR3 extends over 13 amino acids. The V and J ends lost 10 bases and 0 bases respectively, with 10 bases between them. The CDR3 here is CAIQRGSYNEQFF. The CDR3, as DNA: TGTGCCATCCAACGGGGCTCCTACAATGAGCAGTTCTTC.

This clone was counted once. The J gene is TRBJ2-7, the V gene TRBV4-1; 13 bases line up with TRBD2. CDR1 MGHRA and CDR2 YSYEKL come from the germline V gene. J gave up 7 bases and V 3 bases, and 6 bases lay outside the gene matches. CDR3 length equals 15 residues. For the CDR3, the DNA is TGCGCCAGCAGCCAGGGACTAGCGGGACGGGGTGAGCAGTACTTC. This translates into CASSQGLAGRGEQYF.

The chain employs TRBV5-6 and TRBJ2-7, with TRBD2 identical over 12 bases. CDR1 and CDR2 from the germline V gene are SGHDT and YYEEEE. CDR3 size: 16 residues. J was trimmed by 4 bases and V by 4 bases; bases with no gene match: 9. The CDR3 DNA follows: TGTGCCAGCAGCCTTACCGGGACTAGCGGGTTGTACGAGCAGTACTTC. Translating it yields CASSLTGTSGLYEQYF.

The V and J genes are TRBV28 and TRBJ2-5; 13 bases are shared with TRBD2. The CDR3 length is 15 residues. Germline CDR1 MDHEN, CDR2 SYDVKM. The trim removed 2 bases at V and 5 bases at J, leaving 2 bases unmatched. As DNA, the CDR3 is TGTGCCAGCAGTTTAACTAGCGGGAGGGTGGAGACCCAGTACTTC. Protein sequence: CASSLTSGRVETQYF.

V usage is TRBV6-4 and J usage is TRBJ2-1; 12 bases align to TRBD2. Trimming removed 6 bases from V and 3 bases from J; junction bases left unmatched: 9. Per the germline V gene, CDR1 is MRHNA and CDR2 is SNTAGT. The CDR3 contains 17 residues. The CDR3 DNA sequence: TGTGCCAGCAGAGGAATACTAGCGGGAGGAGGCTACAATGAGCAGTTCTTC. Translating gives CASRGILAGGGYNEQFF.

This chain connects TRBV27 to TRBJ2-7, with D unclear. Per the germline V gene, CDR1 is MNHEY and CDR2 is SMNVEV (reference sequence). V was shortened by 5 bases and J by 5 bases, with 7 bases between the two germline ends. CDR3 length equals 11 residues. The CDR3 DNA follows: TGTGCCAGCAGTAAAGGGCACGAGCAGTACTTC. Translating gives CASSKGHEQYF.

The rearrangement uses TRBV9 and TRBJ2-1; 7 bases are a match to TRBD2. V shed 3 bases, J shed 1 base, and the junction held 4 bases outside the gene matches. Germline CDR1 and CDR2: SGDLS and YYNGEE. The CDR3 has 15 residues. As DNA, the CDR3 is TGTGCCAGCAGCGAGTTGGGACTATCCTACAATGAGCAGTTCTTC. The encoded protein is CASSELGLSYNEQFF. Combining the CDR3 with reference TRBV9 and TRBJ2-1 gives the whole variable domain DSGVTQTPKHLITATGQRVTLRCSPRSGDLSVYWYQQSLDQGLQFLIQYYNGEERAKGNILERFSAQQFPDLHSELNLSSLELGDSALYFCASSELGLSYNEQFFGPGTRLTVL.

The V call is TRBV2, the J call TRBJ1-5; 7 positions agree with TRBD1. The CDR3 has 19 amino acids. Germline V gives CDR1 SNHLY, CDR2 FYNNEI. The trim removed 3 bases at V and 0 bases at J, leaving 14 bases unmatched. This chain's CDR3 is CASSEFLRQGRYSNQPQHF. The CDR3 DNA is TGTGCCAGCAGTGAGTTCCTAAGACAGGGTCGTTATAGCAATCAGCCCCAGCATTTT. Together with reference TRBV2 and TRBJ1-5, the CDR3 gives the full variable domain: EPEVTQTPSHQVTQMGQEVILRCVPISNHLYFYWYRQILGQKVEFLVSFYNNEISEKSEIFDDQFSVERPDGSNFTLKIRSTKLEDSAMYFCASSEFLRQGRYSNQPQHFGDGTRLSIL.

This clone was seen only a few times. The rearrangement uses TRBV7-9 and TRBJ2-2, with TRBD1 matching over 8 bases. J gave up 5 bases and V 7 bases, and 12 bases lay outside the gene matches. The CDR3 consists of 16 residues. CDR1 and CDR2 from the germline V gene are SEHNR and FQNEAQ (reference sequence). The CDR3 loop reads CASIATGGEGTGELFF. CDR3 nucleotide sequence: TGTGCCAGCATCGCTACAGGGGGTGAAGGGACCGGGGAGCTGTTTTTT.